This T cell receptor beta chain was recovered during a study of spatial heterogeneity in lung cancer. The wider study: The average appearance count of each unique TCR and UMI combination in raw reads was more than nine.

Trimming took 6 bases from V and 1 from J, leaving 12 bases between them. The CDR3 spans 14 residues. Germline loops: CDR1 MNHNY, CDR2 SVGAGI (reference sequence). Time point given: blood at routine non-recurrence follow-up after resection. A unique molecular identifier was attached to every TCR cDNA molecule. TCRdb called the 5' RACE reads again in MiXCR, with one record for every CDR3 protein. The data hold about 15,000 distinct CDR3 sequences, with 6.3% observed a single time. This clonotype is labeled as medium-sized. The origin of this receptor is a male donor with early-stage non-small cell lung cancer. The V and J genes are TRBV6-6 and TRBJ1-2, with a tentative D call TRBD1 (6 bases). The specimen comprised PBMCs, sampled at follow-up. The CDR3 DNA reads as TGTGCCAGCAGCTCTACAGGGATTAACTATGGCTACACCTTC. Translation gives CASSSTGINYGYTF.